The source of this TCR beta chain is a study of blood T cell repertoires in COVID-19. TCRdb's copy holds only in-frame clones and misses some; the assay was immunoSEQ multiplex PCR. The sample has fewer than 350,000 clones; just over 90% are singletons. Trimming left V 2 bases short and J 7 bases short, with 26 bases between. Germline V lookup: CDR1 GTSNPN, CDR2 SVGIG (reference sequence). This CDR3 contains 17 residues. This receptor was identified in a middle-aged woman with acute COVID-19. The chain is built from TRBV30 and TRBJ1-2; D is perhaps TRBD1 (6 bases). Source material: PBMCs or T cells enriched from blood (not recorded which). The CDR3 DNA sequence: TGTGCCTGGAGTCGTGGGGGGGGCATAGGGAGTACCGGTGGCTACACCTTC. Protein: CAWSRGGGIGSTGGYTF.